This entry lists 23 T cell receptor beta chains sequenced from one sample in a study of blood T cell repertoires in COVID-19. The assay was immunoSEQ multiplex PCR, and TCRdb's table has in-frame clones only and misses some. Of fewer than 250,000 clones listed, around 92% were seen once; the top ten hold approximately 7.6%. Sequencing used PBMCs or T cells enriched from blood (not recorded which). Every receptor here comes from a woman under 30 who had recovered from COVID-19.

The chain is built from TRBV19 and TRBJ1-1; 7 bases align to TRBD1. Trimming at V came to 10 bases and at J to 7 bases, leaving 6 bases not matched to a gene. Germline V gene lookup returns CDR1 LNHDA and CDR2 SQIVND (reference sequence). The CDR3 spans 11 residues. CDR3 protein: CAIFRGDEAFF. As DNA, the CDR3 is TGTGCCATTTTCAGGGGGGATGAAGCTTTCTTT. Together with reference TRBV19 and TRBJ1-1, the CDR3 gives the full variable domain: DGGITQSPKYLFRKEGQNVTLSCEQNLNHDAMYWYRQDPGQGLRLIYYSQIVNDFQKGDIAEGYSVSREKKESFPLTVTSAQKNPTAFYLCAIFRGDEAFFGQGTRLTVV.

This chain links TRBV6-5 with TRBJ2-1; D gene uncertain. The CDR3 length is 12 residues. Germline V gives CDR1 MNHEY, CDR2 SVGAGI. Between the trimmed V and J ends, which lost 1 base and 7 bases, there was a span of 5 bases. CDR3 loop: CASSYFPNEQFF. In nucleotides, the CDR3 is TGTGCCAGCAGTTACTTCCCAAATGAGCAGTTCTTC.

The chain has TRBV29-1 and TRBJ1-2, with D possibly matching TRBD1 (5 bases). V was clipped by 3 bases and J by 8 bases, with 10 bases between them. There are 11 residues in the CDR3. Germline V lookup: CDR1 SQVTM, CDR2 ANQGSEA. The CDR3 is CSVDPGRGYTF. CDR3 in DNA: TGCAGCGTTGATCCAGGGCGCGGCTACACCTTC.

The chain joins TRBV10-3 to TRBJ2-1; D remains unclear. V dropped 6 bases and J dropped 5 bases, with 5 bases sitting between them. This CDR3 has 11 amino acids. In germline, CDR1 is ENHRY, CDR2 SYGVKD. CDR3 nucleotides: TGTGCCATCAGCGACAACAATGAGCAGTTCTTC. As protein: CAISDNNEQFF.

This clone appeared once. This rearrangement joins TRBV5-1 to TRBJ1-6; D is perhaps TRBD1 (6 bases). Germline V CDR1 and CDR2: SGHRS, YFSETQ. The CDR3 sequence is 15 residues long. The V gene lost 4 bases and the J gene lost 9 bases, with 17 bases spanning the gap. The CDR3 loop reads CASSRGTGNVSPLHF. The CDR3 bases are TGCGCCAGCAGCCGCGGAACAGGGAACGTTTCACCCCTCCACTTT.

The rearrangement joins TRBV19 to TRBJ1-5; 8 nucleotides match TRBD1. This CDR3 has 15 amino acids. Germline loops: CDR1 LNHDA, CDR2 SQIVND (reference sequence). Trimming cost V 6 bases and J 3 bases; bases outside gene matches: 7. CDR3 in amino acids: CASRRQGFYNQPQHF. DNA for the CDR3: TGTGCCAGTAGACGACAGGGGTTTTACAATCAGCCCCAGCATTTT. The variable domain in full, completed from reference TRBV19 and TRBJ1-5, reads DGGITQSPKYLFRKEGQNVTLSCEQNLNHDAMYWYRQDPGQGLRLIYYSQIVNDFQKGDIAEGYSVSREKKESFPLTVTSAQKNPTAFYLCASRRQGFYNQPQHFGDGTRLSIL.

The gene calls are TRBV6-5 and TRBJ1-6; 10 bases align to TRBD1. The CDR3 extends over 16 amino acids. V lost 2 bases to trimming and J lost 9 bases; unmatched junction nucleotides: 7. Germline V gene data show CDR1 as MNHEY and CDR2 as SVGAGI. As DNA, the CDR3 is TGTGCCAGCAGTTACCGACAGGGGGCCTCCGGTTCACCCCTCCACTTT. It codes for CASSYRQGASGSPLHF.

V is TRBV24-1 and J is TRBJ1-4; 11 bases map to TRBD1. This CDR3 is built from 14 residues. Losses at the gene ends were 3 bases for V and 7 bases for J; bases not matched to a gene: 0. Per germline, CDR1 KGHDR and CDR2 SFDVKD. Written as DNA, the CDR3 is TGTGCCACCAGTGATGGACAGGGGGCTGAAAAACTGTTTTTT. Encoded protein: CATSDGQGAEKLFF.

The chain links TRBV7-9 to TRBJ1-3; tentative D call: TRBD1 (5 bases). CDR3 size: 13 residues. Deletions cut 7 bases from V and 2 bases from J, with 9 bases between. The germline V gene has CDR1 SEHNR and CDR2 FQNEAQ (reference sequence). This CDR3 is CASMGHTGNTIYF. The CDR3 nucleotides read TGTGCCAGCATGGGGCACACTGGAAACACCATATATTTT. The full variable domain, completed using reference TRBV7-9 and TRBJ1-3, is DTGVSQNPRHKITKRGQNVTFRCDPISEHNRLYWYRQTLGQGPEFLTYFQNEAQLEKSRLLSDRFSAERPKGSFSTLEIQRTEQGDSAMYLCASMGHTGNTIYFGEGSWLTVV.

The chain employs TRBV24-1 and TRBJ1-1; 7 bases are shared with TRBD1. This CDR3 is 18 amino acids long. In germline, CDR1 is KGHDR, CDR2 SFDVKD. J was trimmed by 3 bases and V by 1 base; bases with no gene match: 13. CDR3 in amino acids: CATSDFYYRGVAYTEAFF. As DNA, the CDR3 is TGTGCCACCAGTGATTTTTACTACAGGGGCGTGGCGTACACTGAAGCTTTCTTT.

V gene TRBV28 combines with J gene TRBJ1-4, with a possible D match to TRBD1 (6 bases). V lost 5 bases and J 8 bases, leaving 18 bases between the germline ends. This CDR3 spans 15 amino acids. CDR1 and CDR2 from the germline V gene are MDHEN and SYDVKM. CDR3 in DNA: TGTGCCAGCAGTCCTCCGACAGGCTCATGGGAAAAACTGTTTTTT. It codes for CASSPPTGSWEKLFF. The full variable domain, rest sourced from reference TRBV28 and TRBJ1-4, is DVKVTQSSRYLVKRTGEKVFLECVQDMDHENMFWYRQDPGLGLRLIYFSYDVKMKEKGDIPEGYSVSREKKERFSLILESASTNQTSMYLCASSPPTGSWEKLFFGSGTQLSVL.

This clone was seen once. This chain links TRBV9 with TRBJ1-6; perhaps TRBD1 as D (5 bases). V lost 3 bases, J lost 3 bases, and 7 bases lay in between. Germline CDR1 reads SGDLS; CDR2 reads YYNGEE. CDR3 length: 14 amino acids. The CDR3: CASSAGLYNSPLHF. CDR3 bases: TGTGCCAGCAGCGCGGGACTCTATAATTCACCCCTCCACTTT.

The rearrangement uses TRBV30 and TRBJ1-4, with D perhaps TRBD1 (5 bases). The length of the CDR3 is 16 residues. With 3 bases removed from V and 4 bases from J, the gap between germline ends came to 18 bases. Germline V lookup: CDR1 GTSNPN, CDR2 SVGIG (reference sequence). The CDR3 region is CAWRKSMGGNNEKLFF. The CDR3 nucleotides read TGTGCCTGGAGAAAGAGCATGGGGGGAAATAATGAAAAACTGTTTTTT. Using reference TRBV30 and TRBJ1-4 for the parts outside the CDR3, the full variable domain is SQTIHQWPATLVQPVGSPLSLECTVEGTSNPNLYWYRQAAGRGLQLLFYSVGIGQISSEVPQNLSASRPQDRQFILSSKKLLLSDSGFYLCAWRKSMGGNNEKLFFGSGTQLSVL.

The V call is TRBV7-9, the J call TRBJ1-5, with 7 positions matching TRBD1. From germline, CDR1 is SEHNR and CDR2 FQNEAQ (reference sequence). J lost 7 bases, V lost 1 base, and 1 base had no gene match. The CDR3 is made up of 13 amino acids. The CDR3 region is CASSLGQGQPQHF. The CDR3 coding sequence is TGTGCCAGCAGCTTAGGACAGGGACAGCCCCAGCATTTT.

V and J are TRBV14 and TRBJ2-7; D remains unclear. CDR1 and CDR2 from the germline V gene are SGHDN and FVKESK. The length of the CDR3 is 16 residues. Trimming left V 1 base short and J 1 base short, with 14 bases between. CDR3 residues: CASSQAMGAQSYEQYF. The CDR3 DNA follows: TGTGCCAGCAGCCAAGCGATGGGCGCGCAGTCCTACGAGCAGTACTTC. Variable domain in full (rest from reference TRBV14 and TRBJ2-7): EAGVTQFPSHSVIEKGQTVTLRCDPISGHDNLYWYRRVMGKEIKFLLHFVKESKQDESGMPNNRFLAERTGGTYSTLKVQPAELEDSGVYFCASSQAMGAQSYEQYFGPGTRLTVT.

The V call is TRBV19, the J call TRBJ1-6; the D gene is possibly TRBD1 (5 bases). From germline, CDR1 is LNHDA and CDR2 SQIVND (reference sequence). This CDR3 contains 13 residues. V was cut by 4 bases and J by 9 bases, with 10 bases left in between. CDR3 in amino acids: CASSRQGTSPLHF. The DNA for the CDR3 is TGTGCCAGTAGTAGGCAGGGAACTTCACCCCTCCACTTT. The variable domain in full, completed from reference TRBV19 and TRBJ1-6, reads DGGITQSPKYLFRKEGQNVTLSCEQNLNHDAMYWYRQDPGQGLRLIYYSQIVNDFQKGDIAEGYSVSREKKESFPLTVTSAQKNPTAFYLCASSRQGTSPLHFGNGTRLTVT.

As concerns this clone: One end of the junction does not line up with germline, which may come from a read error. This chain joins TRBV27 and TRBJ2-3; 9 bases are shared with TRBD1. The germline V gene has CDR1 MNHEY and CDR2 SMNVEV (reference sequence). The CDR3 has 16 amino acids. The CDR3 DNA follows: TGTGCCAGCAGTTTATCGGGACAGGGAAGCACAGATATGCAGTATTTT. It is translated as CASSLSGQGSTDMQYF.

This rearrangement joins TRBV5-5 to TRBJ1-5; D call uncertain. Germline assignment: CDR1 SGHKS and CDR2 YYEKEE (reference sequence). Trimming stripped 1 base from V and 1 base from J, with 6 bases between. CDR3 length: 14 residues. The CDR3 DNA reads TGTGCCAGCAGCTTGTGGAGCAGCAATCAGCCCCAGCATTTT. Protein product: CASSLWSSNQPQHF.

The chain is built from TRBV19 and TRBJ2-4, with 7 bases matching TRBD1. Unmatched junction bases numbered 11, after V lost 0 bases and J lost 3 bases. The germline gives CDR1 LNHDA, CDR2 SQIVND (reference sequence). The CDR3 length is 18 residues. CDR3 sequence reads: CASSIDPLQGNGKNIQYF. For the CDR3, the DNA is TGTGCCAGTAGTATAGACCCTCTACAGGGGAATGGCAAAAACATTCAGTACTTC.

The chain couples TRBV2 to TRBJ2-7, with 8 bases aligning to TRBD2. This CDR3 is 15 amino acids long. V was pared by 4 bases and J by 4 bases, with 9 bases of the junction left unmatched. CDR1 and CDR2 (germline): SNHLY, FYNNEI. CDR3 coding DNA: TGTGCCAGCAGTGGCCCGGGACTAGTCCTTTACGAGCAGTACTTC. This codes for CASSGPGLVLYEQYF. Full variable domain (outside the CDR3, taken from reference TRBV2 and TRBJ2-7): EPEVTQTPSHQVTQMGQEVILRCVPISNHLYFYWYRQILGQKVEFLVSFYNNEISEKSEIFDDQFSVERPDGSNFTLKIRSTKLEDSAMYFCASSGPGLVLYEQYFGPGTRLTVT.

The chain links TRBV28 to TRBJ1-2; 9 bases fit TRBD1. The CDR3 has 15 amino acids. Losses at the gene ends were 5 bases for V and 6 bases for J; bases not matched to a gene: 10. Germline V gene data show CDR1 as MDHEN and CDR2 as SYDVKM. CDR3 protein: CASSPFIGTGNGYTF. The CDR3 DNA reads TGTGCCAGCAGTCCTTTCATTGGGACAGGGAATGGCTACACCTTC.

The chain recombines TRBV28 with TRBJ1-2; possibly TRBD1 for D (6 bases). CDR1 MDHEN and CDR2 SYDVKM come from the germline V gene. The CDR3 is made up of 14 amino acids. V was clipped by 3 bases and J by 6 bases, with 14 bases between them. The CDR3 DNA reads TGTGCCAGCAGTTTTCCCGACAGGACAAATGGCTACACCTTC. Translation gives CASSFPDRTNGYTF.

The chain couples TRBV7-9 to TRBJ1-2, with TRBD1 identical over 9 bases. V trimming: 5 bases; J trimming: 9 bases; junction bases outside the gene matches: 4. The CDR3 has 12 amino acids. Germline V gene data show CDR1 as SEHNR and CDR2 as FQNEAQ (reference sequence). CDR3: CASSRQGGSYTF. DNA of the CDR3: TGTGCCAGCAGCCGACAGGGGGGAAGCTACACCTTC.